One and the same sample provided the 18 T cell receptor beta chains below, sequenced in a study of T cells after posttransplantation cyclophosphamide. Data came from immunoSEQ multiplex PCR; TCRdb stores just in-frame clones and leaves some out. The sample lists about 36,000 clones, around 80% occurring once. Cyclophosphamide on days +3 and +4 followed busulfan-fludarabine conditioning and a marrow graft. Sample: CD4+ T cells sorted from blood, taken approximately 1,900 days after a stem cell transplant with posttransplant cyclophosphamide. Receptors originate from a female patient in her forties or fifties who received an allogeneic stem cell transplant from a related donor, was CMV-positive, and had no GVHD. Some T cells may trace back to the graft donor.

The genes are TRBV29-1 and TRBJ2-1; 10 positions agree with TRBD2. V shed 4 bases, J shed 0 bases, and the junction held 12 bases outside the gene matches. The CDR3 is made up of 18 amino acids. Germline lookup yields CDR1 SQVTM and CDR2 ANQGSEA. The CDR3 is CSVAGTSGTRLSYNEQFF. CDR3 DNA sequence: TGCAGCGTTGCCGGTACTAGCGGGACTAGACTCTCCTACAATGAGCAGTTCTTC.

The chain recombines TRBV19 with TRBJ1-1; no clear D gene. Trimming took off 0 bases at V and 4 bases at J, with 12 bases between the two ends. The CDR3 covers 15 residues. Looked up from germline, CDR1 is LNHDA and CDR2 is SQIVND (reference sequence). The CDR3 region is CASSIDGALGTEAFF. CDR3 nucleotide sequence: TGTGCCAGTAGTATAGATGGAGCCTTGGGCACTGAAGCTTTCTTT.

The chain couples TRBV28 to TRBJ2-3; 10 bases fit TRBD2. The trim removed 2 bases at V and 3 bases at J, leaving 5 bases unmatched. This CDR3 comprises 16 residues. CDR1 is MDHEN and CDR2 is SYDVKM in the germline V gene. CDR3 sequence reads: CASSLQRGGQTDTQYF. The CDR3 nucleotides read TGTGCCAGCAGTTTACAGCGGGGGGGCCAAACAGATACGCAGTATTTT.

The rearrangement uses TRBV28 and TRBJ2-1, with 8 bases aligning to TRBD2. Losses at the gene ends were 4 bases for V and 0 bases for J; bases not matched to a gene: 2. Germline CDR1 MDHEN, CDR2 SYDVKM. This CDR3 comprises 15 residues. The DNA of the CDR3 is TGTGCCAGCAGTTCAGCGGGGGTCTCCTACAATGAGCAGTTCTTC. Translating gives CASSSAGVSYNEQFF.

This clone is a singleton in its sample. The chain joins TRBV5-1 to TRBJ2-3; 7 nucleotides line up with TRBD2. The CDR3 extends over 16 amino acids. Germline V CDR1 and CDR2: SGHRS, YFSETQ. With V trimmed by 0 bases and J by 0 bases, 4 bases remained unmatched. The CDR3 DNA sequence: TGCGCCAGCAGCTTGGATGTGGGGGGGAGCACAGATACGCAGTATTTT. Its protein product is CASSLDVGGSTDTQYF. Full variable domain (remainder filled in from reference TRBV5-1 and TRBJ2-3): KAGVTQTPRYLIKTRGQQVTLSCSPISGHRSVSWYQQTPGQGLQFLFEYFSETQRNKGNFPGRFSGRQFSNSRSEMNVSTLELGDSALYLCASSLDVGGSTDTQYFGPGTRLTVL.

The CDR3 reads CASSPRWEGDISSYNEQFF. CDR3 bases: TGTGCCAGCAGCCCGCGATGGGAGGGGGACATCAGCTCCTACAATGAGCAGTTCTTC. The genes are TRBV9 and TRBJ2-1, with D perhaps matching TRBD2 (7 bases). This CDR3 has 19 amino acids. Germline-derived CDR1 and CDR2 are SGDLS and YYNGEE. Trimming left V 4 bases short and J 0 bases short, with 23 bases between.

V and J are TRBV11-3 and TRBJ2-7; 8 nucleotides match TRBD1. The germline V gene encodes CDR1 SGHNT and CDR2 YENEEA. The CDR3 runs 14 residues. Losses at the gene ends were 1 base for V and 1 base for J; bases not matched to a gene: 0. DNA of the CDR3: TGTGCCAGCAGCTTAGGGACAGGGTCCTACGAGCAGTACTTC. Translating gives CASSLGTGSYEQYF. Drawing the rest from reference TRBV11-3 and TRBJ2-7, the complete variable domain is EAGVVQSPRYKIIEKKQPVAFWCNPISGHNTLYWYLQNLGQGPELLIRYENEEAVDDSQLPKDRFSAERLKGVDSTLKIQPAELGDSAVYLCASSLGTGSYEQYFGPGTRLTVT.

J is TRBJ1-5 and V is TRBV6-6, with D uncertain. Germline V CDR1 and CDR2: MNHNY, SVGAGI (reference sequence). Trimming shortened V by 5 bases and J by 7 bases, and 9 bases separated the two germline ends. This CDR3 is built from 12 residues. CDR3 sequence: CASSPGYQPQHF. The CDR3 DNA is TGTGCCAGCAGTCCGGGGTACCAGCCCCAGCATTTT.

This clone was seen a few times. V gene TRBV30 combines with J gene TRBJ1-3; 7 positions agree with TRBD1. The CDR3 is 15 amino acids. V lost 4 bases, J lost 0 bases, and 6 bases stayed unmatched. CDR1 is GTSNPN and CDR2 is SVGIG in the germline V gene (reference sequence). The CDR3, as DNA: TGTGCCTGGAATGTGGGACAGTGCTCTGGAAACACCATATATTTT. Protein: CAWNVGQCSGNTIYF.

The chain uses TRBV5-1 and TRBJ2-1; 9 nucleotides align to TRBD2. Germline V gene data show CDR1 as SGHRS and CDR2 as YFSETQ. The V gene end was trimmed by 0 bases and the J gene end by 3 bases; junction bases not matched to a gene: 10. The CDR3 totals 18 residues. This CDR3 is CASSLGPPAGGLYNEQFF. The CDR3 coding sequence is TGCGCCAGCAGCTTGGGGCCCCCAGCGGGGGGACTCTACAATGAGCAGTTCTTC. The entire variable domain, with the rest obtained from reference TRBV5-1 and TRBJ2-1, is as follows: KAGVTQTPRYLIKTRGQQVTLSCSPISGHRSVSWYQQTPGQGLQFLFEYFSETQRNKGNFPGRFSGRQFSNSRSEMNVSTLELGDSALYLCASSLGPPAGGLYNEQFFGPGTRLTVL.

This chain uses TRBV28 with TRBJ2-5, with D possibly being TRBD2 (7 bases). V lost 5 bases, J lost 6 bases, and 22 bases lay in between. CDR1 is MDHEN and CDR2 is SYDVKM in the germline V gene. The CDR3 extends over 16 amino acids. CDR3 amino acids: CASSTLMRGGRKTQYF. CDR3 bases: TGTGCCAGCAGTACCCTGATGAGGGGGGGCCGGAAGACCCAGTACTTC.

The chain links TRBV7-2 to TRBJ2-3, with 10 bases identical to TRBD2. Germline V gene data show CDR1 as SGHTA and CDR2 as FQGNSA. J lost 2 bases, V lost 5 bases, and 7 bases had no gene match. This CDR3 contains 16 residues. The CDR3 DNA sequence: TGTGCCAGCAGCCAACTAGCGGGGAACCCCACAGATACGCAGTATTTT. This codes for CASSQLAGNPTDTQYF.

The V gene is TRBV28, the J gene TRBJ2-5; 11 positions match TRBD1. With 5 bases clipped from V and 5 bases from J, the junction kept 4 bases outside the gene matches. Germline CDR1 reads MDHEN; CDR2 reads SYDVKM. The CDR3 sequence is 14 residues long. CDR3: CASSGQGAGETQYF. The CDR3 bases are TGTGCCAGCAGTGGACAGGGGGCCGGGGAGACCCAGTACTTC.

The rearrangement links TRBV28 to TRBJ1-4, with D possibly being TRBD1 (5 bases). V was pared by 5 bases and J by 4 bases, with 14 bases between. CDR3 size: 15 residues. Germline CDR1 MDHEN, CDR2 SYDVKM. The CDR3 nucleotides read TGTGCCAGCAGTGCTCAGGGACTGCTTAATGAAAAACTGTTTTTT. This gives the protein CASSAQGLLNEKLFF.

The CDR3 loop is CASSALAGDHEQYF. CDR3 in DNA: TGTGCCAGCTCAGCACTAGCGGGGGACCACGAGCAGTACTTC. V and J are TRBV18 and TRBJ2-7, with 11 bases matching TRBD2. V was pared by 5 bases and J by 5 bases, with 5 bases of the junction left unmatched. The CDR3 sequence is 14 residues long. Germline CDR1 KGHSH, CDR2 LQKENI. Complete variable domain (other parts from reference TRBV18 and TRBJ2-7): NAGVMQNPRHLVRRRGQEARLRCSPMKGHSHVYWYRQLPEEGLKFMVYLQKENIIDESGMPKERFSAEFPKEGPSILRIQQVVRGDSAAYFCASSALAGDHEQYFGPGTRLTVT.

The J gene is TRBJ2-3, the V gene TRBV10-3; a weak D match, TRBD2 (6 bases). The CDR3 extends over 11 amino acids. Trimming pared 8 bases from V and 3 bases from J, leaving 6 bases between. Germline lookup yields CDR1 ENHRY and CDR2 SYGVKD. CDR3 residues: CAIGGTDTQYF. CDR3 DNA sequence: TGTGCCATCGGGGGGACAGATACGCAGTATTTT.

CDR3 nucleotide sequence: TGTGCCAGCACGCCCGGGAGGTACGAGCAGTACTTC. Amino acids: CASTPGRYEQYF. The chain uses TRBV7-2 and TRBJ2-7; 7 nucleotides match TRBD2. Germline CDR1 reads SGHTA; CDR2 reads FQGNSA. J gave up 4 bases and V 7 bases, and 4 bases lay outside the gene matches. The CDR3 is 12 amino acids. The full variable domain, completed using reference TRBV7-2 and TRBJ2-7, is GAGVSQSPSNKVTEKGKDVELRCDPISGHTALYWYRQSLGQGLEFLIYFQGNSAPDKSGLPSDRFSAERTGGSVSTLTIQRTQQEDSAVYLCASTPGRYEQYFGPGTRLTVT.

This clone is a singleton in its sample. In DNA, the CDR3 is TGTGCCAGCAGCTCAGGGTCCTTCAATCAGCCCCAGCATTTT. The encoded protein is CASSSGSFNQPQHF. This chain uses TRBV7-2 with TRBJ1-5; tentatively, D is TRBD1 (5 bases). Germline V gene sequence: CDR1 SGHTA, CDR2 FQGNSA. Trimming left V 4 bases short and J 3 bases short, with 10 bases between. The CDR3 is made up of 14 amino acids.